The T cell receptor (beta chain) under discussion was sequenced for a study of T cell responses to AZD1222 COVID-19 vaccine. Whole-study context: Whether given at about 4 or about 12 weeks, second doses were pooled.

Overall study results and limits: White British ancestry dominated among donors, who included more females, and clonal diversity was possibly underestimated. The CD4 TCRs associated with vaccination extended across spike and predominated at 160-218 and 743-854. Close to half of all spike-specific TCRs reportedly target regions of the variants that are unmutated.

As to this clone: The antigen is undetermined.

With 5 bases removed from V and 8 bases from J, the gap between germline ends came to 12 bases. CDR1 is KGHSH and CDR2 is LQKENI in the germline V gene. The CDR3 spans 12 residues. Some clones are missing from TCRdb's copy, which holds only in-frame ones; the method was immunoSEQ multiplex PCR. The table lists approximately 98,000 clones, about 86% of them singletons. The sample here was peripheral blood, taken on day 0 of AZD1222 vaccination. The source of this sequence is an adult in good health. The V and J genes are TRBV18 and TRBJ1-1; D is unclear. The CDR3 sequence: CASSTYSLEAFF. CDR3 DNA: TGTGCCAGCTCAACGTACAGTCTAGAAGCTTTCTTT.